This entry describes one T cell receptor (beta chain). CDR1 and CDR2 from the germline V gene are MNHEY and SVGAGI. Trimming removed 6 bases from V and 9 bases from J, with 15 bases in between. The CDR3 is 13 amino acids. Measured with immunoSEQ multiplex PCR; TCRdb has only the in-frame clones, and not every one. The sample lists 1.6 million or so clones, approximately 96% seen once, with about 1.2% in the top ten. This entry is derived from a study of shared clonotypes between healthy human individuals. What was sequenced was naive CD4+ T cells sorted from blood. Sample subset: CD45RA+ positively selected. V gene TRBV6-5 combines with J gene TRBJ1-5; weak D call: TRBD1 (6 bases). This sequence originates from a man aged 25 to 45 in good health. CDR3 in amino acids: CASSLGHGAPQHF. The CDR3 nucleotides read TGTGCCAGCAGCTTGGGACATGGGGCGCCCCAGCATTTT.